This is a list of T cell receptor beta chains from one sample in a study of breast tumors, draining lymph nodes, adjacent tissues. One entry per CDR3 protein, called by TCRdb with MiXCR from the multiplex PCR reads. This sample has roughly 130,000 distinct CDR3 sequences; 15% to 20% occur once, and the top ten carry around 3.5%. Sequenced input: axillary lymph node tissue. These receptor sequences come from a female donor with breast cancer. Some clones in this sample may be carry-over from other donors' samples. The CDR3 runs from the conserved cysteine through the conserved F or W. The D gene is left open where the match is weak. Some rows mark clone size as missing; the rest say once, few, many or name a class of expanded clone.

d_call j_call v_call clone_size cdr3_nt cdr3_aa
NA TRBJ2-7 TRBV20-1 many TGCAGTGCTAGGGTTCCGGGACGCAAAGGGGGGCAGTACTTC CSARVPGRKGGQYF
TRBD1 TRBJ1-2 TRBV5-1 many TGCGCCAGCAGCGCCACGACAGGGGGGGATGGCTACACCTTC CASSATTGGDGYTF
TRBD1 TRBJ1-4 TRBV7-9 many TGTGCCAGCAGCCGGACAGGGATTAATGAAAAACTGTTTTTT CASSRTGINEKLFF
NA TRBJ1-5 TRBV27 few TGTGCCAGCAGGACAGGACGGGATTATCAGCCCCAGCATTTT CASRTGRDYQPQHF
TRBD1 TRBJ2-7 TRBV15 many TGTGCCACCAGCAGGGACAGGGAGGCCTACGAGCAGTACTTC CATSRDREAYEQYF
TRBD1 TRBJ2-2 TRBV7-6 many TGTGCCAGCAGCTTAGGACAGGGAACCGGGGAGCTGTTTTTT CASSLGQGTGELFF
NA TRBJ2-1 TRBV19 NA TGTGCCAGTAGTCCGAGACAGGTGAACAATGAGCAGTTCTTC CASSPRQVNNEQFF
NA TRBJ1-3 TRBV30 many TGTGCCTGGACCGACCCCGGGACCAGAAAATATTTT CAWTDPGTRKYF
NA TRBJ2-3 TRBV7-2 many TGTGCCAGCAGCTATGCGGGAAGCACAGATACGCAGTATTTT CASSYAGSTDTQYF
TRBD2 TRBJ2-1 TRBV20-1 NA TGCAGTGCTAGGGGGCTAGCGGAAGGGTCCTCCTACAATGAGCAGTTCTTC CSARGLAEGSSYNEQFF
TRBD2 TRBJ2-1 TRBV7-3 many TGTGCCAGTAGAGCGGGGGGGCAGAATGAGCAGTTCTTC CASRAGGQNEQFF
NA TRBJ2-5 TRBV14 many TGTGCCAGCAGCCAAGATCGCGCAGAGACCCAGTACTTC CASSQDRAETQYF
NA TRBJ1-2 TRBV5-8 NA TGCGCCAGCAGCGTCGATTTCAGACCGGACGTCAACCATGGCTACACCTTC CASSVDFRPDVNHGYTF
NA TRBJ2-3 TRBV5-5 many TGTGCCAGCAGCTTTGGGGTCACCGATACGCAGTATTTT CASSFGVTDTQYF
TRBD2 TRBJ2-3 TRBV19 many TGTGCCGCATGCCTAGCGGGAGGCCCAGATACGCAGTATTTT CAACLAGGPDTQYF
NA TRBJ1-4 TRBV3-1 NA TGTGCCAGCAGCCAGGGACTAGGACGGGCGTCTAATGAAAAACTGTTTTTT CASSQGLGRASNEKLFF
TRBD1 TRBJ1-5 TRBV6-6 many TGTGCCAGCAGTCAGGGACAGGTCAATCAGCCCCAGCATTTT CASSQGQVNQPQHF
TRBD1 TRBJ2-2 TRBV18 few TGTGCCAGCTCACCACCCGGACAGGCGAACACCGGGGAGCTGTTTTTT CASSPPGQANTGELFF
TRBD2 TRBJ2-3 TRBV5-4 many TGTGCCAGCAGACCGGGGGCTAGCGGGGGGGCGGGAGATACGCAGTATTTT CASRPGASGGAGDTQYF
NA TRBJ2-5 TRBV5-1 many TGCGCCAGCAGCTTAAAGGTGCAGGGAGAGACCCAGTACTTC CASSLKVQGETQYF
NA TRBJ1-2 TRBV5-1 many TGCGCCAGCAGCTTGGATAGGACTGACTATGGCTACACCTTC CASSLDRTDYGYTF
NA TRBJ1-4 TRBV7-2 many TGTGCCAGCAGCTTAGAGGGAGGGTTCAATGAAAAACTGTTTTTT CASSLEGGFNEKLFF
TRBD2 TRBJ2-7 TRBV3-1 many TGTGCCAGCAGCCAACCGGGACTAGCGGGAGTACGCGAGCAGTACTTC CASSQPGLAGVREQYF
TRBD2 TRBJ2-5 TRBV19 many TGTGCCAGTAGTAGTTGGGCGGGAGGGCCAGGAGAGACCCAGTACTTC CASSSWAGGPGETQYF
NA TRBJ2-6 TRBV19 many TGTGCCAGTACCGCGGGACAGAAGTCTGGGGCCAACGTCCTGACTTTC CASTAGQKSGANVLTF
TRBD2 TRBJ2-7 TRBV20-1 NA TGCAGTGCTAGTAAGATGGCGGGAGCCTACGAGCAGTACTTC CSASKMAGAYEQYF